The 20 T cell receptor beta chains reported below all come from one sample, sequenced in a study of vaccination effects on CD4 cells after COVID-19. The repertoire was sequenced with immunoSEQ multiplex PCR; TCRdb's copy has only in-frame clones and lacks some. This table has 50,000 to 65,000 clones, approximately 75% appearing once. Prior to sequencing, the ViraFEST assay stimulated PBMC with viral peptide pools, which expanded the antigen-specific CD4+ T cells. CD4+ T cells were isolated after roughly nine days of culture. Each vaccine recipient was nucleocapsid antibody negative and had no prior SARS-CoV-2 infection. No cognate antigen is known for these TCRs. Sequenced here: CD4+ T cells from PBMCs cultured with HCoV-OC43 spike peptides, sampled before COVID-19 vaccination. Described subset: HCoV-OC43 spike overlapping peptide pool stimulation. All receptors derive from a human donor who received a COVID-19 vaccine.

V usage is TRBV6-5 and J usage is TRBJ1-4; weak D call: TRBD1 (5 bases). The CDR3 spans 13 residues. The V end was cut by 9 bases, the J end by 8 bases, with 16 bases between. CDR1 is MNHEY, CDR2 SVGAGI, per germline. Written as DNA, the CDR3 is TGTGCCAGTGCCTTGGGGGTTCTAGAAAAACTGTTTTTT. This codes for CASALGVLEKLFF.

V usage is TRBV6-5 and J usage is TRBJ1-2; 7 bases map to TRBD1. The CDR3 totals 14 residues. CDR1 and CDR2 from the germline V gene are MNHEY and SVGAGI. The trim removed 0 bases at V and 8 bases at J, leaving 6 bases unmatched. CDR3 sequence reads: CASSYSGGLGGYTF. The CDR3 coding sequence is TGTGCCAGCAGTTACTCAGGGGGCTTGGGGGGCTACACCTTC.

The CDR3 bases are TGTGCCAGCAGCCCGAGTCTAGATACGCAGTATTTT. Translating it yields CASSPSLDTQYF. The chain links TRBV7-8 to TRBJ2-3; D not resolved. V lost 5 bases, J lost 5 bases, and 8 bases lay in between. This CDR3 contains 12 residues. Germline assignment: CDR1 SGHVS and CDR2 FQNEAQ.

The chain combines TRBV12-3 or TRBV12-4 with TRBJ1-1, with unresolved D. The CDR3 runs 12 residues. Trimming left V 7 bases short and J 1 base short, with 7 bases between. CDR3: CASNTRNTEAFF. As DNA, the CDR3 is TGTGCCAGCAACACAAGGAACACTGAAGCTTTCTTT.

The chain links TRBV25-1 to TRBJ2-5; D may be TRBD1 (6 bases). From germline, CDR1 is MGHDK and CDR2 SYGVNS. The CDR3 totals 11 residues. The ends were cut back, 8 bases at V and 4 bases at J, with 8 bases in the middle. CDR3 region: CASQGRETQYF. The CDR3 DNA is TGTGCCAGCCAGGGGAGAGAGACCCAGTACTTC.

This rearrangement joins TRBV3-1 (or the pseudogene TRBV3-2) to TRBJ1-2, with TRBD1 as a possible D gene (5 bases). Between the trimmed V and J ends, which lost 0 bases and 5 bases, there was a span of 13 bases. The CDR3 covers 15 residues. The germline V gene has CDR1 LGHDT and CDR2 YNNKEL (reference sequence). This CDR3 reads CASSQDARVWYGYTF. CDR3 coding DNA: TGTGCCAGCAGCCAAGATGCCAGGGTCTGGTATGGCTACACCTTC.

The genes are TRBV7-8 and TRBJ2-5; D call uncertain. Deletions cut 4 bases from V and 4 bases from J, with 19 bases between. There are 16 residues in the CDR3. The germline V gene has CDR1 SGHVS and CDR2 FQNEAQ. The CDR3 bases are TGTGCCAGCAGCTCTTATGGGTTACCGACGGGAGAGACCCAGTACTTC. It specifies CASSSYGLPTGETQYF.

The chain combines TRBV6-5 with TRBJ2-7; 8 positions agree with TRBD1. Germline-derived CDR1 and CDR2 are MNHEY and SVGAGI. Trimming at V came to 5 bases and at J to 3 bases, leaving 9 bases not matched to a gene. The CDR3 spans 15 residues. CDR3 sequence: CASSPDRGQLYEQYV. CDR3 in DNA: TGTGCCAGCAGTCCCGACAGGGGCCAACTCTACGAGCAGTACGTC.

This rearrangement joins TRBV4-3 to TRBJ1-5; the D gene is possibly TRBD1 (6 bases). The V end was cut by 0 bases, the J end by 6 bases, with 15 bases between. CDR3 length: 16 residues. Looked up from germline, CDR1 is LGHNA and CDR2 is YSLEER. CDR3 in amino acids: CASSQDSGRGSQPQHF. CDR3 sequence (DNA): TGCGCCAGCAGCCAAGATAGTGGCAGGGGAAGTCAGCCCCAGCATTTT.

Only a few counts were recorded for this clone. The rearrangement joins TRBV6-5 to TRBJ1-5; perhaps TRBD1 as D (6 bases). The germline V and J ends were trimmed by 6 bases and 3 bases, with 15 bases remaining between them. The germline CDR1 and CDR2 sequences are MNHEY and SVGAGI. The CDR3 extends over 15 amino acids. CDR3 in DNA: TGTGCCAGCAGCCGGAGGGGGGCGTCCAATCAGCCCCAGCATTTT. Translation gives CASSRRGASNQPQHF.

The chain's CDR3 is CASSLMGGSNTGELFF. As DNA, the CDR3 is TGTGCCAGCAGCTTAATGGGGGGGTCGAACACCGGGGAGCTGTTTTTT. The chain combines TRBV7-3 with TRBJ2-2; 7 positions agree with TRBD2. CDR1 SGHTA and CDR2 FQGTGA come from the germline V gene. The CDR3 is 16 amino acids. V lost 1 base to trimming and J lost 0 bases; unmatched junction nucleotides: 2.

The V call is TRBV19, the J call TRBJ1-2, with D maybe TRBD1 (6 bases). V was shortened by 7 bases and J by 8 bases, with 17 bases between the two germline ends. This CDR3 comprises 13 residues. In germline, CDR1 is LNHDA, CDR2 SQIVND (reference sequence). Written as DNA, the CDR3 is TGTGCCAGTATCACACAGGGATCCTACGGCTACACCTTC. Translated: CASITQGSYGYTF.

About this clone itself: One junction end does not reproduce the germline sequence, and a read error may be involved. This chain links TRBV19 with TRBJ1-4; D unclear. The CDR3 spans 15 residues. In germline, CDR1 is LNHDA, CDR2 SQIVND (reference sequence). The CDR3 region has the DNA TGTGCCAGTAGTATACGGACCCCAACCAATGAAAAACTGTTTTTT. Its protein product is CASSIRTPTNEKLFF.

This clone was detected once. Other DNA sequences in the sample encode the same CDR3. The chain carries TRBV5-1 and TRBJ2-5, with D unclear. Germline loops: CDR1 SGHRS, CDR2 YFSETQ. The CDR3 runs to 13 residues. The ends were cut back, 4 bases at V and 2 bases at J, with 9 bases in the middle. CDR3 sequence reads: CASSPGVQETQYF. CDR3 bases: TGCGCCAGCAGCCCCGGTGTTCAAGAGACCCAGTACTTC.

This clone has just one count. This chain connects TRBV7-6 to TRBJ2-3, with D possibly matching TRBD2 (5 bases). The CDR3 loop spans 15 amino acids. V was pared by 2 bases and J by 2 bases, with 11 bases between. Germline V gives CDR1 SGHVS, CDR2 FNYEAQ. CDR3 bases: TGTGCCAGCAGCTTAAATCCCGGGAACACAGATACGCAGTATTTT. It translates to CASSLNPGNTDTQYF.

The chain has TRBV6-1 and TRBJ1-5, with 7 bases fitting TRBD1. This CDR3 has 16 residues. Trimming removed 1 base from V and 2 bases from J; junction bases left unmatched: 5. Germline lookup yields CDR1 MNHNS and CDR2 SASEGT. For the CDR3, the DNA is TGTGCCAGCAGTGAAGGAATGGGACAGCGCAATCAGCCCCAGCATTTT. It codes for CASSEGMGQRNQPQHF.

The chain carries TRBV18 and TRBJ2-5; 10 bases are shared with TRBD1. CDR3 length: 14 amino acids. Trimming took 6 bases from V and 5 from J; bases not matched to a gene: 6. Germline V gives CDR1 KGHSH, CDR2 LQKENI. The CDR3 loop is CASSPGTGEETQYF. The DNA for the CDR3 is TGTGCCAGCTCCCCCGGGACAGGGGAGGAGACCCAGTACTTC.

The J gene is TRBJ1-5, the V gene TRBV19, with 10 bases that match TRBD1. The germline V gene encodes CDR1 LNHDA and CDR2 SQIVND (reference sequence). After removal of 4 bases from V and 7 bases from J, the junction contained 10 bases not matched to a gene. The CDR3 contains 16 residues. CDR3 amino acids: CASSTYSTGGGQPQHF. The DNA for the CDR3 is TGTGCCAGTAGTACATATTCGACAGGGGGCGGACAGCCCCAGCATTTT.

This rearrangement joins TRBV4-3 to TRBJ1-2; 9 bases agree with TRBD1. V gave up 3 bases and J gave up 4 bases; unmatched junction bases: 9. The length of the CDR3 is 16 residues. CDR1 LGHNA and CDR2 YSLEER come from the germline V gene. The CDR3 coding sequence is TGCGCCAGCAGCCAGGGGTCCGGGACAGGGTCCTATGGCTACACCTTC. Translation gives CASSQGSGTGSYGYTF.

The chain is built from TRBV5-1 and TRBJ2-3; D call uncertain. The V gene lost 0 bases and the J gene lost 3 bases, with 14 bases spanning the gap. Germline loops: CDR1 SGHRS, CDR2 YFSETQ. This CDR3 has 16 residues. The CDR3 coding sequence is TGCGCCAGCAGCTTGGCTATAGTTTTAAGGACAGATACGCAGTATTTT. It specifies CASSLAIVLRTDTQYF.